Listed below are T cell receptor beta chains from one sample, sequenced in a study of blood T cell repertoires in COVID-19. Produced via immunoSEQ multiplex PCR; TCRdb's table is partial and in-frame only. The sample yields fewer than 300,000 clones, about 87% seen once. Source material: peripheral blood. These receptors all come from a woman aged 45-59 years with COVID-19, enrolled during active disease. Each CDR3 is given with its conserved first and last residue. A D gene is named only where the DNA matches it firmly. A row's size may be missing; if present it is once, few, many or a size class.

NA	TRBV6-5	TRBJ1-1	NA	CASSYMLGRTEAFF	TGTGCCAGCAGTTACATGCTGGGGAGAACTGAAGCTTTCTTT
NA	TRBV4-3	TRBJ2-3	TRBD2	CASSQKWRLAGESDTQYF	TGCGCCAGCAGCCAAAAGTGGCGACTAGCGGGAGAATCAGATACGCAGTATTTT
NA	TRBV18	TRBJ2-7	TRBD1	CASSPRSPFGGQGASEQYF	TGTGCCAGCTCACCACGGTCACCCTTTGGGGGACAGGGGGCAAGCGAGCAGTACTTC
NA	TRBV2	TRBJ2-2	TRBD2	CASRLLAVNTGELFF	TGTGCCAGCAGGCTACTAGCGGTGAACACCGGGGAGCTGTTTTTT
NA	TRBV3-1/TRBV3-2	TRBJ2-1	TRBD2	CASSRLTSGRAYEQFF	TGTGCCAGCAGCCGACTGACTAGCGGGAGAGCCTATGAGCAGTTCTTC
few	TRBV19	TRBJ1-2	TRBD1	CASSIGQGAGGYTF	TGTGCCAGTAGTATAGGACAGGGGGCAGGTGGCTACACCTTC
NA	TRBV18	TRBJ2-5	TRBD1	CASSPGQEETQYF	TGTGCCAGCTCACCGGGACAGGAAGAGACCCAGTACTTC
NA	TRBV30	TRBJ2-2	NA	CAWYRTANTGELFF	TGTGCCTGGTACAGGACCGCGAACACCGGGGAGCTGTTTTTT
NA	TRBV29-1	TRBJ1-2	NA	CSVRQDYGYTF	TGCAGCGTCAGACAGGACTATGGCTACACCTTC
NA	TRBV15	TRBJ2-1	NA	CATSRGINTAAEQFF	TGTGCCACCAGCAGGGGAATTAATACAGCGGCTGAGCAGTTCTTC
NA	TRBV4-3	TRBJ1-2	TRBD1	CASSQGGDRIYGYTF	TGCGCCAGCAGCCAGGGCGGGGACAGGATCTATGGCTACACCTTC
NA	TRBV7-8	TRBJ2-1	TRBD2	CASSLEGLDPEQFF	TGTGCCAGCAGCTTAGAGGGACTAGACCCTGAGCAGTTCTTC
NA	TRBV11-2	TRBJ1-2	NA	CASSTPGSYGYTF	TGTGCCAGCAGCACGCCAGGGTCCTATGGCTACACCTTC
NA	TRBV5-1	TRBJ2-7	TRBD1	CASSSDRAPYEQYF	TGCGCCAGCAGTTCCGACAGGGCTCCCTACGAGCAGTACTTC
NA	TRBV7-9	TRBJ2-1	NA	CASRPQQGPNNEQFF	TGTGCCAGCAGACCACAACAGGGCCCGAACAATGAGCAGTTCTTC
many	TRBV5-4	TRBJ1-2	NA	CASSFRTRNYGYTF	TGTGCCAGCAGCTTCCGAACTAGGAACTATGGCTACACCTTC
NA	TRBV5-1	TRBJ2-1	NA	CASSPTDWYNEQFF	TGCGCCAGCAGCCCTACTGACTGGTACAATGAGCAGTTCTTC
NA	TRBV3-1/TRBV3-2	TRBJ2-5	NA	CASSRREETQYF	TGTGCCAGCAGCCGCCGGGAAGAGACCCAGTACTTC
NA	TRBV5-1	TRBJ2-1	NA	CASNTGARYNEQFF	TGCGCCAGCAACACGGGAGCTCGCTACAATGAGCAGTTCTTC
NA	TRBV4-1	TRBJ1-1	TRBD1	CASSQVWLTGTTRRAFF	TGCGCCAGCAGCCAAGTTTGGCTGACAGGGACCACTCGAAGGGCTTTCTTT
NA	TRBV24-1	TRBJ2-5	NA	CATSDPRQETQYF	TGTGCCACCAGTGACCCGAGACAAGAGACCCAGTACTTC
NA	TRBV3-1/TRBV3-2	TRBJ2-1	TRBD2	CASSPQLTSGPTNEQFF	TGTGCCAGCAGCCCCCAATTAACTAGCGGTCCTACCAATGAGCAGTTCTTC
NA	TRBV5-6	TRBJ1-1	NA	CASSWLSGVDTEAFF	TGTGCCAGCAGCTGGTTGTCGGGAGTAGACACTGAAGCTTTCTTT
NA	TRBV5-1	TRBJ2-7	NA	CASSSRAGRTLYEQYF	TGCGCCAGCAGCTCCCGGGCGGGACGGACCCTCTACGAGCAGTACTTC
NA	TRBV19	TRBJ2-3	NA	CASSIGGLSADTQYF	TGTGCCAGTAGTATAGGGGGGCTCAGCGCAGATACGCAGTATTTT
once	TRBV5-1	TRBJ1-6	NA	CASSLGDTYNSPLHF	TGCGCCAGCAGCTTGGGGGACACCTATAATTCACCCCTCCACTTT
NA	TRBV4-1	TRBJ2-3	TRBD2	CASSQDSGAGGLDTQYF	TGCGCCAGCAGCCAAGACTCGGGAGCGGGGGGCTTAGATACGCAGTATTTT
NA	TRBV20-1	TRBJ2-1	TRBD2	CSAAGLAVQFF	TGCAGTGCTGCTGGACTAGCTGTGCAGTTCTTC
NA	TRBV24-1	TRBJ2-3	NA	CATSSRGGPDTQYF	TGTGCCACCAGTTCGAGGGGGGGGCCAGATACGCAGTATTTT
once	TRBV7-9	TRBJ2-7	NA	CASSLFGGRNPYEQYF	TGTGCCAGCAGCTTGTTTGGGGGGAGAAATCCCTACGAGCAGTACTTC
NA	TRBV4-3	TRBJ2-1	TRBD2	CASSPRTSGIGDEQFF	TGCGCCAGCAGCCCTAGGACTAGCGGGATTGGGGATGAGCAGTTCTTC
NA	TRBV2	TRBJ1-5	NA	CASSGRGGSNQPQHF	TGTGCCAGCAGTGGGAGGGGCGGTAGCAATCAGCCCCAGCATTTT
NA	TRBV5-1	TRBJ1-6	NA	CASSFDRSYNSPLHF	TGCGCCAGCAGCTTCGACAGGTCCTATAATTCACCCCTCCACTTT
NA	TRBV11-3	TRBJ2-7	TRBD2	CASSFSGRAVYEQYF	TGTGCCAGCAGCTTTAGCGGGAGGGCCGTCTACGAGCAGTACTTC
NA	TRBV6-5	TRBJ2-7	TRBD1	CASSLGQGASYEQYF	TGTGCCAGCAGCCTGGGACAGGGGGCCTCCTACGAGCAGTACTTC
NA	TRBV3-1/TRBV3-2	TRBJ2-1	TRBD1	CASSQGGQGMDEQFF	TGTGCCAGCAGCCAAGGAGGACAGGGGATGGATGAGCAGTTCTTC
NA	TRBV24-1	TRBJ1-1	NA	CATSDQSGAEAFF	TGTGCCACCAGTGATCAATCAGGGGCTGAAGCTTTCTTT
NA	TRBV5-1	TRBJ2-7	NA	CASSLSGLNEQYF	TGCGCCAGCAGCCTCTCAGGGTTGAACGAGCAGTACTTC
few	TRBV30	TRBJ1-6	NA	CAWCRVNSPLHF	TGTGCCTGGTGCAGGGTGAATTCACCCCTCCACTTT
NA	TRBV30	TRBJ2-3	TRBD1	CAWSWTGGTDTQYF	TGTGCCTGGAGTTGGACAGGGGGCACAGATACGCAGTATTTT
NA	TRBV27	TRBJ2-1	NA	CASSLVGASYNEQFF	TGTGCCAGCAGTTTAGTAGGGGCCTCCTACAATGAGCAGTTCTTC
NA	TRBV18	TRBJ2-1	NA	CASSPQASEQFF	TGTGCCAGCTCACCTCAGGCAAGTGAGCAGTTCTTC
NA	TRBV6-2/TRBV6-3	TRBJ2-1	TRBD2	CASSYAGLAVSEQFF	TGTGCCAGCAGTTACGCGGGACTAGCGGTTAGTGAGCAGTTCTTC
NA	TRBV30	TRBJ2-1	NA	CAWSVGLSGEQFF	TGTGCCTGGAGTGTAGGTCTATCAGGTGAGCAGTTCTTC